A selection of T cell receptor beta chains follows, all from one sample in a study of blood T cells in healthy people across ages. TCRdb used MiXCR to reprocess the 5' RACE reads, holding one entry per CDR3 protein. The repertoire includes hundreds of thousands of distinct CDR3 sequences, 40% to 45% of them detected once, and around 30% sits in the top ten. Sequenced: blood. These receptors were taken from an elderly man in good health. Each CDR3 is given with its conserved first and last residue. Each record gives: J gene, clone size, V gene, D gene, CDR3 DNA, CDR3 protein. The D gene is left open where the match is weak. Clone size, where shown, is once, few, many, or a class for clones that have expanded.

>TRBJ1-1|NA|TRBV11-2|NA
TGTGCCAGCAGCCCCCACAGTCGCGTCACTGAAGCTTTCTTT
CASSPHSRVTEAFF
>TRBJ2-4|NA|TRBV6-2/TRBV6-3|NA
TGTGCCAGCAGTGACAGAAACATTCGGTACTTC
CASSDRNIRYF
>TRBJ2-4|NA|TRBV12-3/TRBV12-4|NA
TGTGCCAGCAGTTCACCAGACCCATTTGTAACCAAAAACATTCAGTACTTC
CASSSPDPFVTKNIQYF
>TRBJ2-1|NA|TRBV7-2|NA
TGTGCCAGCAGCTTAGTTTCGGGGATGGGGGACAAGGAGCAGTTCTTC
CASSLVSGMGDKEQFF
>TRBJ2-2|NA|TRBV20-1|NA
TGCAGTGCTAGAGGACTGACCTCGAACACCGGGGAGCTGTTTTTT
CSARGLTSNTGELFF
>TRBJ1-3|NA|TRBV7-2|NA
TGTGCCAGCAGCCCGCGGGGGCAGGGAAACACCATATATTTT
CASSPRGQGNTIYF
>TRBJ2-1|NA|TRBV20-1|NA
TGCAGTGCTAGAGATGCCCGGGTTGCGGGCGGCTCCTACAATGAGCAGTTCTTC
CSARDARVAGGSYNEQFF
>TRBJ2-3|NA|TRBV19|NA
TGTGCCAGTGAACGGGGAGGTCGCACAGATACGCAGTATTTT
CASERGGRTDTQYF
>TRBJ1-1|NA|TRBV28|TRBD1
TGTGCCAGCAGTTCATTAGGGATTAGACAGGGGGCGGAGGGCACTGAAGCTTTCTTT
CASSSLGIRQGAEGTEAFF
>TRBJ2-5|NA|TRBV7-2|TRBD1
TGTGCCAGCAGCGTAGGGGGCAGGGGCCGACAAGAGACCCAGTACTTC
CASSVGGRGRQETQYF
>TRBJ2-5|many|TRBV27|TRBD2
TGTGCCAGCAGTTTAATAGCGGGAGTTACAGAGACCCAGTACTTC
CASSLIAGVTETQYF
>TRBJ2-4|NA|TRBV30|NA
TGTGCCTGGAGTGGAGCGGCCAAAAACATTCAGTACTTC
CAWSGAAKNIQYF
>TRBJ2-1|few|TRBV11-3|NA
TGTGCCAGCAGCTCTAGGAGGGCCGGGAATGAGCAGTTCTTC
CASSSRRAGNEQFF
>TRBJ2-5|NA|TRBV6-2/TRBV6-3|NA
TGTGCCAGCAGTGACTGGGCCTTACAAGAGACCCAGTACTTC
CASSDWALQETQYF
>TRBJ2-7|NA|TRBV9|TRBD2
TGTGCCAGCAGCGTAGTAAGCGGGGGATACGAGCAGTACTTC
CASSVVSGGYEQYF
>TRBJ2-3|once|TRBV7-2|TRBD2
TGTGCCAGCAGCTGGTCCGGGGCGGGAGGGGCAGATACGCAGTATTTT
CASSWSGAGGADTQYF
>TRBJ2-4|NA|TRBV4-2|TRBD2
TGTGCCAGCAGCCCTCAGGGACTAGCGGGGGTGACATTTGGCAAAAACATTCAGTACTTC
CASSPQGLAGVTFGKNIQYF
>TRBJ2-2|many|TRBV11-2|NA
TGTGCCAGCAGCGATCCAGGGTTAGGCGGGGAGCTGTTTTTT
CASSDPGLGGELFF
>TRBJ1-2|NA|TRBV25-1|NA
TGTGCCAGCAGGGAGCCCCCCCCCGGGAGAGGCCACTATGGCTACACCTTC
CASREPPPGRGHYGYTF
>TRBJ1-6|few|TRBV10-2|NA
TGCGCCAGCAGTGAGATAAAGGGGAATTCACCCCTCCACTTT
CASSEIKGNSPLHF
>TRBJ1-1|many|TRBV6-2/TRBV6-3|NA
TGTGCCAGCCGCGGGAGACCGAACACTGAAGCTTTCTTT
CASRGRPNTEAFF
>TRBJ1-2|NA|TRBV10-2|NA
TGCGCCAGCAGTGCGGCACGAAACTATGGCTACACCTTC
CASSAARNYGYTF
>TRBJ1-5|NA|TRBV7-2|TRBD1
TGTGCCAGCAGCCCCCTTAGACAGGGTATGAATCAGCCCCAGCATTTT
CASSPLRQGMNQPQHF
>TRBJ1-1|many|TRBV6-2/TRBV6-3|NA
TGTGCCAGCAGTTACATTCGGGGACTCCCGAACACTGAAGCTTTCTTT
CASSYIRGLPNTEAFF
>TRBJ2-7|few|TRBV20-1|NA
TGCAGTGCTAGAGATATTGGCCGGCAGGCCCTCTACGAGCAGTACTTC
CSARDIGRQALYEQYF
>TRBJ2-7|few|TRBV6-2/TRBV6-3|NA
TGTGCCAGCAGCAGACAGGTCCACTCCTACGAGCAGTACTTC
CASSRQVHSYEQYF
>TRBJ2-1|few|TRBV27|NA
TGTGCCAGCAGTCTTTCGTGGGGGACTTACAATGAGCAGTTCTTC
CASSLSWGTYNEQFF
>TRBJ2-3|NA|TRBV5-5|NA
TGTGCCAGCAGCTCTGACAGGATAGGCGATACGCAGTATTTT
CASSSDRIGDTQYF
>TRBJ2-1|few|TRBV18|NA
TGTGCCAGCTCAAAACGGGAGATTGATGAGCAGTTCTTC
CASSKREIDEQFF
>TRBJ1-2|NA|TRBV9|TRBD1
TGTGCCAGCAGCCCTCAATCGCTGAGAGACAGGGAAGCGTATGGCTACACCTTC
CASSPQSLRDREAYGYTF
>TRBJ1-2|few|TRBV9|NA
TGTGCCAGCAGCGCTAGTAGACCCGACAGAGACTATGGCTACACCTTC
CASSASRPDRDYGYTF
>TRBJ2-1|NA|TRBV16|NA
TGTGCCAGCAGCCAATTGGGAGCGCGCGGAAGGCATGAGCAGTTCTTC
CASSQLGARGRHEQFF
>TRBJ2-5|NA|TRBV14|NA
TGTGCCAGCAGCCAAGAAGGCCTAGTGAGGGAGACCCAGTACTTC
CASSQEGLVRETQYF
>TRBJ2-3|NA|TRBV20-1|TRBD2
TGCAGTGCGCCTACTAGCGGACAAACCTTGAGCACAGATACGCAGTATTTT
CSAPTSGQTLSTDTQYF
>TRBJ2-7|NA|TRBV29-1|TRBD1
TGCAGCGTTATGAGTTTTAAGGGGGCGGCGGTTGACGAGCAGTACTTC
CSVMSFKGAAVDEQYF
>TRBJ1-2|NA|TRBV7-2|TRBD1
TGTGCCAGCAGCCCCCAGGGACAGGGAGAAGGCTACACCTTC
CASSPQGQGEGYTF
>TRBJ1-5|few|TRBV7-3|NA
TGTGCCAGACGGGGGACACCACAAATTTGTAGCAATCAGCCCCAGCATTTT
CARRGTPQICSNQPQHF
>TRBJ2-5|NA|TRBV3-1|NA
TGTGCCAGCAGCCAGGGCTCCTACAATGAGCAGTACTTC
CASSQGSYNEQYF